The clone carrying this TCR beta chain was detected once. These data come from a study of control samples from healthy donors and cancer patients. Here immunoSEQ multiplex PCR was the method, and the copy in TCRdb shows in-frame clones only, minus some. The sample yields 94,000 or so clones, 84% seen once. CDR1 SGHVS and CDR2 FQNEAQ come from the germline V gene. Deletions cut 3 bases from V and 3 bases from J, with 8 bases between. The CDR3 extends over 14 amino acids. Input material: PBMCs. The clonotype comes from a man between 65 and 80 years old with lung cancer. The chain has TRBV7-8 and TRBJ2-2; D might be TRBD2 (5 bases). DNA of the CDR3: TGTGCCAGCAGCTTCCGGGATTACACCGGGGAGCTGTTTTTT. It codes for CASSFRDYTGELFF. Drawing the rest from reference TRBV7-8 and TRBJ2-2, the complete variable domain is GAGVSQSPRYKVAKRGQDVALRCDPISGHVSLFWYQQALGQGPEFLTYFQNEAQLDKSGLPSDRFFAERPEGSVSTLKIQRTQQEDSAVYLCASSFRDYTGELFFGEGSRLTVL.